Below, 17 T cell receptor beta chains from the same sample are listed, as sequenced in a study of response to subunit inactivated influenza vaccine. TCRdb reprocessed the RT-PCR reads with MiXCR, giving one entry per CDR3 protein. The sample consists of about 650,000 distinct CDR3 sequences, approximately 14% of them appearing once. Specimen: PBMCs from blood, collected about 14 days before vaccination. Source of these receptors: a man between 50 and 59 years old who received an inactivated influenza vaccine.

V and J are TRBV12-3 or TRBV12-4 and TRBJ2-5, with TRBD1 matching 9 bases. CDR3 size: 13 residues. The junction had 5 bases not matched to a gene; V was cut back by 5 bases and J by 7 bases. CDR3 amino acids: CASSRDRAWTQYF. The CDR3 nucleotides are TGTGCCAGCAGTCGGGACAGGGCATGGACCCAGTACTTC.

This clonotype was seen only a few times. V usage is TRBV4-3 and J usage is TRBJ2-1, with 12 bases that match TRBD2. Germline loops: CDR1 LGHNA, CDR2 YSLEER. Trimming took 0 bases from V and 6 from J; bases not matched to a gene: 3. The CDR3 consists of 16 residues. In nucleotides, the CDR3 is TGCGCCAGCAGCCAAGATCTAGCGGGAGGGGGCAATGAGCAGTTCTTC. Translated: CASSQDLAGGGNEQFF.

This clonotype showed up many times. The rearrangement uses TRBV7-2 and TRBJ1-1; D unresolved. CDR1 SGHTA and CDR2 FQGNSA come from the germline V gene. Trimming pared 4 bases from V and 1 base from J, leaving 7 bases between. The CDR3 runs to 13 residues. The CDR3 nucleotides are TGTGCCAGCAGCTCCGAGGGGAACACTGAAGCTTTCTTT. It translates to CASSSEGNTEAFF.

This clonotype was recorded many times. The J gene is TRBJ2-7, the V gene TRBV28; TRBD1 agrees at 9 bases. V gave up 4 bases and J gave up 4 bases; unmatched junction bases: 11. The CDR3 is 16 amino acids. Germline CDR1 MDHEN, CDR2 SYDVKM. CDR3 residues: CASSSMDRGRIYEQYF. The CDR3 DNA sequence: TGTGCCAGCAGTTCCATGGACAGGGGAAGGATATACGAGCAGTACTTC.

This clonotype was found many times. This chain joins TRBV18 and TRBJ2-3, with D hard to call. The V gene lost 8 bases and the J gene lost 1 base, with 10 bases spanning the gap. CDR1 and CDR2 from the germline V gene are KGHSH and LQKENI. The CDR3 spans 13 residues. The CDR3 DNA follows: TGTGCCAGCAGCTTGGCACGCACAGATACGCAGTATTTT. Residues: CASSLARTDTQYF. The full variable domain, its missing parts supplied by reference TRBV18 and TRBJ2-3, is NAGVMQNPRHLVRRRGQEARLRCSPMKGHSHVYWYRQLPEEGLKFMVYLQKENIIDESGMPKERFSAEFPKEGPSILRIQQVVRGDSAAYFCASSLARTDTQYFGPGTRLTVL.

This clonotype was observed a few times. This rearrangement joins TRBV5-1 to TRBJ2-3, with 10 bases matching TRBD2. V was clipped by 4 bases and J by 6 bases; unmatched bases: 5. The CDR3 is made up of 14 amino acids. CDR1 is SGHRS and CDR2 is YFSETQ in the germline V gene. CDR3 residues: CASSATSGADTQYF. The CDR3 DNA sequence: TGCGCCAGCAGCGCCACTAGCGGGGCCGATACGCAGTATTTT.

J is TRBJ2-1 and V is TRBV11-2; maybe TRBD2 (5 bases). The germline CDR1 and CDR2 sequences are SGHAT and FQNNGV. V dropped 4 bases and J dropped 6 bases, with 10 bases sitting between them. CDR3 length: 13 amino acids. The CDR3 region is CASSSRVTNEQFF. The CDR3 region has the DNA TGTGCCAGCAGCTCGAGGGTAACCAATGAGCAGTTCTTC. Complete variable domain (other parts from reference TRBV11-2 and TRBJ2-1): EAGVAQSPRYKIIEKRQSVAFWCNPISGHATLYWYQQILGQGPKLLIQFQNNGVVDDSQLPKDRFSAERLKGVDSTLKIQPAKLEDSAVYLCASSSRVTNEQFFGPGTRLTVL.

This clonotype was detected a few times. CDR3 region: CASSIAGTEGDSYEQYF. CDR3 in DNA: TGTGCCAGTAGTATCGCCGGGACAGAGGGGGATTCCTACGAGCAGTACTTC. The rearrangement links TRBV19 to TRBJ2-7; 7 bases are shared with TRBD1. V trimming: 3 bases; J trimming: 1 base; junction bases outside the gene matches: 12. This CDR3 is 17 amino acids long. CDR1 is LNHDA and CDR2 is SQIVND in the germline V gene (reference sequence).

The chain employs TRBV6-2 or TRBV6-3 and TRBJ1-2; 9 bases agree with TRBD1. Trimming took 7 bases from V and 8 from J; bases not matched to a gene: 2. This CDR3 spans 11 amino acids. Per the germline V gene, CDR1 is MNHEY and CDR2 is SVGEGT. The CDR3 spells CASTTGGGYTF. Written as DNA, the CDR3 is TGTGCCAGCACGACAGGGGGAGGCTACACCTTC.

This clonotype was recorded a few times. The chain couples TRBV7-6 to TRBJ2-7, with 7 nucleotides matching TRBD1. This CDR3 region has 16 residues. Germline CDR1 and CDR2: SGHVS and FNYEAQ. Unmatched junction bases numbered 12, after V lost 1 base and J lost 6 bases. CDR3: CASSLVEEGAGGEQYF. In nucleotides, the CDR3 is TGTGCCAGCAGCTTAGTGGAAGAGGGGGCAGGTGGCGAGCAGTACTTC.

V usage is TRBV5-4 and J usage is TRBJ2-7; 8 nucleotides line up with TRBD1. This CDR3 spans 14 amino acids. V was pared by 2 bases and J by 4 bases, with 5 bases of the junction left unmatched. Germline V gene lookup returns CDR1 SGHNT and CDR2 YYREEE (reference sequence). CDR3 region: CASSFDRGRYEQYF. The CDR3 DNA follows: TGTGCCAGCAGCTTCGACAGGGGTCGGTACGAGCAGTACTTC.

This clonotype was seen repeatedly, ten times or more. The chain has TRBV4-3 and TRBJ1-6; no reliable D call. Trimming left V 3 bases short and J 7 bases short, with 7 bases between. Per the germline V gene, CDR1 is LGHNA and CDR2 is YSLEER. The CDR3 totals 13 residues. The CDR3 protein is CASSQAQNSPLHF. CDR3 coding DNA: TGCGCCAGCAGCCAGGCACAGAATTCACCCCTCCACTTT.

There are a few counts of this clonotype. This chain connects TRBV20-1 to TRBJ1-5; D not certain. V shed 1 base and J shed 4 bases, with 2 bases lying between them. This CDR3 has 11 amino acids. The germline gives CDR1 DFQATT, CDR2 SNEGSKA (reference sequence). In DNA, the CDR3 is TGCAGTGCTAGAGGAAATCAGCCCCAGCATTTT. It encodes CSARGNQPQHF.

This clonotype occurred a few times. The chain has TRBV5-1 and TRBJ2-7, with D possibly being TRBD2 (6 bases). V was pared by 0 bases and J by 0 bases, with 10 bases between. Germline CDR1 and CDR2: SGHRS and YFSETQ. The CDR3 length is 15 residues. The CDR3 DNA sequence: TGCGCCAGCAGCTTGGGGGGGACTGACTCCTACGAGCAGTACTTC. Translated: CASSLGGTDSYEQYF.

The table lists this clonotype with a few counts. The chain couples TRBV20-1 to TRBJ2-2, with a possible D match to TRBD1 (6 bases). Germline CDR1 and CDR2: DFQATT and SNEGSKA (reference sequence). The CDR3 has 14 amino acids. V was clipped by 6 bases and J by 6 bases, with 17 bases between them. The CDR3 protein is CSADNRVRAGELFF. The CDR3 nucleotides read TGCAGTGCGGATAACAGGGTTAGGGCCGGGGAGCTGTTTTTT.

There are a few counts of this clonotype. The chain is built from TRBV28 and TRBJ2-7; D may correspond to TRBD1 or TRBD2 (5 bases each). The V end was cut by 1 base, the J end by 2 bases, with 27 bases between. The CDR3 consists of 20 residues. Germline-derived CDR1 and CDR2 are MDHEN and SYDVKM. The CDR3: CASSLSRDAIDFGRTYEQYF. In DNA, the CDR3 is TGTGCCAGCAGTTTATCAAGGGACGCGATTGACTTTGGACGCACCTACGAGCAGTACTTC.

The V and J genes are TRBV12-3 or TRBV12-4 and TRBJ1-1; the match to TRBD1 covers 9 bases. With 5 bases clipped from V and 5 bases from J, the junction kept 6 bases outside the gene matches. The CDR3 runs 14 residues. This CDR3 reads CASSRAGTGTEAFF. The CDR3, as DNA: TGTGCCAGCAGTCGAGCCGGGACAGGGACTGAAGCTTTCTTT.